Presented here are 2 T cell receptor beta chains from one specimen sequenced in a study of OX40 agonist ivuxolimab in advanced cancers. Generated by immunoSEQ multiplex PCR, the TCRdb table keeps only in-frame clones and is missing some. Here the sample spans tens of thousands of clones, around 90% being singletons. This material consisted of CD4+ or CD8+ T cells sorted from blood, taken in a trial of the OX40 agonist ivuxolimab. The receptor set was obtained from an adult with an advanced solid tumor such as melanoma, head and neck, liver or kidney cancer.

The chain couples TRBV5-1 to TRBJ2-1, with 8 bases aligning to TRBD1. The CDR3 covers 14 residues. J lost 5 bases, V lost 4 bases, and 5 bases had no gene match. The germline CDR1 and CDR2 sequences are SGHRS and YFSETQ. The DNA of the CDR3 is TGCGCCAGCAGCCACGGGACAGGAGACAATGAGCAGTTCTTC. It encodes CASSHGTGDNEQFF.

The V and J genes are TRBV18 and TRBJ2-5; D ambiguous. Trimming removed 3 bases at V and 4 bases at J, with 6 bases between. This CDR3 has 12 amino acids. Per germline, CDR1 KGHSH and CDR2 LQKENI. In DNA, the CDR3 is TGTGCCAGCTCACCCGGTGGAGAGACCCAGTACTTC. Translation gives CASSPGGETQYF.